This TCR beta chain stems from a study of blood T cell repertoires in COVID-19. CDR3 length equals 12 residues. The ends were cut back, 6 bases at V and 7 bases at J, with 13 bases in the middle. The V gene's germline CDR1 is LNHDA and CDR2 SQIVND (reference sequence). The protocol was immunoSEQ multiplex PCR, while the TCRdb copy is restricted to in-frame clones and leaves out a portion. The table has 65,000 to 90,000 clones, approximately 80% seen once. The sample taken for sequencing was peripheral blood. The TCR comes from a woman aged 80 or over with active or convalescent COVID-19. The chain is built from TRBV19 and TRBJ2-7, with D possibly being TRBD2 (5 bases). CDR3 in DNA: TGTGCCAGTAGCCCCCGGGGTCGGGAGCAGTACTTC. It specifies CASSPRGREQYF.